This is a list of T cell receptor beta chains from one sample in a study of response to subunit inactivated influenza vaccine. Via MiXCR, TCRdb re-called the RT-PCR reads, giving one row per CDR3 protein. The sample has hundreds of thousands of distinct CDR3 sequences; 15% to 19% are singletons. This material consisted of PBMCs from blood, taken 11 to 12 days after vaccination. The receptor source for this set is a man aged 45-65 years who received an inactivated influenza vaccine. CDR3s include the opening cysteine and the closing phenylalanine or tryptophan. A D gene is named only where the DNA matches it firmly.

V gene	J gene	CDR3 length	D gene	CDR3 protein
TRBV28	TRBJ2-7	16	TRBD2	CASSPDFSGSRYEQYF
TRBV2	TRBJ1-4	11	-	CASSERERLFF
TRBV7-3	TRBJ1-1	12	-	CASSSRFIGAFF
TRBV7-4	TRBJ2-3	16	-	CASSFPLCRTPDTQYF
TRBV6-1	TRBJ2-7	14	-	CASSGKIRGYEQYF
TRBV20-1	TRBJ2-3	15	TRBD2	CSATATSGGVDTQYF
TRBV5-1	TRBJ2-1	13	-	CASSFGKDNEQFF
TRBV7-3	TRBJ2-1	14	TRBD2	CASSLYGRDNEQFF
TRBV6-2/TRBV6-3	TRBJ1-1	18	-	CASSKSPWASVGNTEAFF
TRBV20-1	TRBJ2-7	13	-	CSVRPPELYEQYF
TRBV20-1	TRBJ2-3	17	TRBD2	CSARGPASGRGTDTQYF
TRBV10-3	TRBJ2-3	16	TRBD1	CAISSGQGGGTDTQYF
TRBV27	TRBJ2-7	17	TRBD2	CASSFLAGGQHGFEQYF
TRBV7-9	TRBJ2-3	14	TRBD2	CASSFGTNTDTQYF
TRBV5-1	TRBJ2-1	13	-	CASGAPGRNEQFF
TRBV6-5	TRBJ2-3	14	-	CASSFYRDGDTQYF
TRBV10-3	TRBJ2-5	15	TRBD1	CATRTGKEVQETQYF
TRBV19	TRBJ2-1	16	-	CASSIGSGRPYNEQFF
TRBV28	TRBJ2-7	18	TRBD1	CASSFHLALGQRTYEQYF
TRBV7-3	TRBJ2-3	14	-	CASSLSGYTDTQYF
TRBV7-2	TRBJ2-7	15	-	CASSSYSVTRPEQYF
TRBV12-3/TRBV12-4	TRBJ1-5	13	-	CASKIDSNQPQHF
TRBV29-1	TRBJ1-2	13	-	CSVETGGGYGYTF
TRBV12-3/TRBV12-4	TRBJ2-1	15	TRBD2	CASSWSGTKGNEQFF
TRBV7-2	TRBJ2-3	15	-	CASSITGPWPDTQYF
TRBV29-1	TRBJ2-7	13	-	CSVAPSDSYEQYF
TRBV12-3/TRBV12-4	TRBJ1-1	15	-	CASSLGAGANTEAFF
TRBV6-1	TRBJ1-2	14	TRBD1	CASRGQGTSLGYTF
TRBV7-2	TRBJ1-5	13	-	CASSREAGQPQHF
TRBV5-1	TRBJ1-3	14	-	CASSSTGSGNTIYF
TRBV30	TRBJ2-1	15	-	CAWTLGFSSYNEQFF
TRBV12-3/TRBV12-4	TRBJ2-5	13	-	CASSRAGRETQYF
TRBV12-3/TRBV12-4	TRBJ1-1	13	-	CASSAFEGGWAFF
TRBV15	TRBJ2-5	14	-	CATSREGSEETQYF
TRBV28	TRBJ2-5	16	-	CASSLRRGAGRETQYF
TRBV4-1	TRBJ1-2	15	-	CASSLRDRTNYGYTF
TRBV5-1	TRBJ2-7	16	-	CASSLWNRQSSYEQYF
TRBV12-3/TRBV12-4	TRBJ2-3	14	TRBD1	CASSFRGGRARQYF